The 31 T cell receptor beta chains below come from one sample, sequenced in a study of beta chain features in type 1 diabetes. Study outcomes and limitations: Shorter TCRB CDR3s, moderately but significantly so, were found in Type 1 diabetes patients in all four CD4+ subsets.

Investigators reverse transcribed all isolated RNA, so they sequenced expressed TCRB transcripts. Sequencing was performed with immunoSEQ multiplex PCR; in TCRdb, only in-frame clones are kept and a portion is missing. The sample holds more than 250,000 clones, roughly an eighth seen once. Their antigens are not known. Sequencing input: naive CD4+ T cells from blood. Source of these receptors: a man aged 25-45 years with type 1 diabetes.

This clone has a handful of counts. The chain links TRBV6-5 to TRBJ2-5; TRBD2 matches 13 bases. This CDR3 has 13 amino acids. Germline values: CDR1 MNHEY, CDR2 SVGAGI. The trim removed 4 bases at V and 8 bases at J, leaving 1 base unmatched. As DNA, the CDR3 is TGTGCCAGCAGTTCGGGACTAGCGGGAACCCAGTACTTC. Its protein product is CASSSGLAGTQYF.

This clone was counted only a few times. Other DNA sequences from this sample encode an identical CDR3 as well. V gene TRBV28 combines with J gene TRBJ2-7; 9 bases line up with TRBD1. Trimming at V came to 4 bases and at J to 3 bases, leaving 7 bases not matched to a gene. Germline CDR1 is MDHEN and CDR2 is SYDVKM. The CDR3 runs to 15 residues. CDR3 protein: CASSSPGQGVYEQYF. DNA for the CDR3: TGTGCCAGCAGTTCGCCGGGACAGGGTGTCTACGAGCAGTACTTC. The full variable domain, completed using reference TRBV28 and TRBJ2-7, is DVKVTQSSRYLVKRTGEKVFLECVQDMDHENMFWYRQDPGLGLRLIYFSYDVKMKEKGDIPEGYSVSREKKERFSLILESASTNQTSMYLCASSSPGQGVYEQYFGPGTRLTVT.

The chain is built from TRBV9 and TRBJ2-1; no firm D call. With 1 base removed from V and 5 bases from J, the gap between germline ends came to 13 bases. Per germline, CDR1 SGDLS and CDR2 YYNGEE. The CDR3 runs to 15 residues. The CDR3 DNA follows: TGTGCCAGCAGCGTACAACCCTCACTCGACAATGAGCAGTTCTTC. Protein sequence: CASSVQPSLDNEQFF.

This clone was seen more than once but under ten times. The rearrangement links TRBV27 to TRBJ2-1; 9 positions agree with TRBD2. Germline loops: CDR1 MNHEY, CDR2 SMNVEV (reference sequence). After removal of 6 bases from V and 0 bases from J, the junction contained 3 bases not matched to a gene. CDR3 size: 15 residues. CDR3 nucleotides: TGTGCCAGCAGAGGACTAGCGATCTCCTACAATGAGCAGTTCTTC. The encoded protein is CASRGLAISYNEQFF.

This clone has just a few counts. J is TRBJ1-1 and V is TRBV7-9; the match to TRBD1 covers 7 bases. The germline V gene encodes CDR1 SEHNR and CDR2 FQNEAQ (reference sequence). The CDR3 sequence is 13 residues long. V lost 5 bases to trimming and J lost 4 bases; unmatched junction nucleotides: 4. In DNA form, the CDR3 reads TGTGCCAGCAGCGCTGGGACAGTCACTGAAGCTTTCTTT. It encodes CASSAGTVTEAFF.

This clone has just one count. The chain recombines TRBV5-1 with TRBJ2-2; D gene uncertain. Between the trimmed V and J ends, which lost 0 bases and 1 base, there was a span of 10 bases. CDR3 length equals 16 residues. The germline CDR1 and CDR2 sequences are SGHRS and YFSETQ. The CDR3 here is CASSLVRSRNTGELFF. The CDR3 DNA follows: TGCGCCAGCAGCTTGGTTCGGAGCAGGAACACCGGGGAGCTGTTTTTT. Drawing the rest from reference TRBV5-1 and TRBJ2-2, the complete variable domain is KAGVTQTPRYLIKTRGQQVTLSCSPISGHRSVSWYQQTPGQGLQFLFEYFSETQRNKGNFPGRFSGRQFSNSRSEMNVSTLELGDSALYLCASSLVRSRNTGELFFGEGSRLTVL.

This clone occurred a few times. The CDR3 loop is CASRTANYGYTF. The CDR3 DNA reads TGTGCCAGCAGAACAGCTAACTATGGCTACACCTTC. The J gene is TRBJ1-2, the V gene TRBV2, with no clear D. V was trimmed by 6 bases and J by 0 bases, leaving 5 bases between them. CDR1 and CDR2 from the germline V gene are SNHLY and FYNNEI. The CDR3 contains 12 residues. Full variable domain (rest looked up from reference TRBV2 and TRBJ1-2): EPEVTQTPSHQVTQMGQEVILRCVPISNHLYFYWYRQILGQKVEFLVSFYNNEISEKSEIFDDQFSVERPDGSNFTLKIRSTKLEDSAMYFCASRTANYGYTFGSGTRLTVV.

This clone has only a few counts. The chain has TRBV6-5 and TRBJ1-3; D gene uncertain. CDR1 and CDR2 from the germline V gene are MNHEY and SVGAGI. The CDR3 contains 12 residues. V lost 9 bases and J 2 bases, leaving 8 bases between the germline ends. In nucleotides, the CDR3 is TGTGCCAGTACCGCAGCTGGAAACACCATATATTTT. Translation gives CASTAAGNTIYF.

V and J are TRBV18 and TRBJ1-3, with D tentatively TRBD1 (6 bases). Between the trimmed V and J ends, which lost 2 bases and 4 bases, there was a span of 12 bases. The CDR3 has 15 amino acids. Germline V gives CDR1 KGHSH, CDR2 LQKENI. The CDR3 loop reads CASSPSGTIGNTIYF. As DNA, the CDR3 is TGTGCCAGCTCACCATCAGGGACAATCGGAAACACCATATATTTT.

The rearrangement uses TRBV5-1 and TRBJ2-5; 7 bases are shared with TRBD2. The V and J ends lost 3 bases and 0 bases, in that order; junction bases with no gene match: 5. Germline V gene sequence: CDR1 SGHRS, CDR2 YFSETQ. The CDR3 extends over 15 amino acids. CDR3 sequence (DNA): TGCGCCAGCAGCTCAAGCGGGATGTACCAAGAGACCCAGTACTTC. This gives the protein CASSSSGMYQETQYF.

V gene TRBV23-1 combines with J gene TRBJ2-3; D is undetermined. TRBV23-1 carries the ORF label, with uncertain function. V was pared by 4 bases and J by 4 bases, with 18 bases between. The CDR3 length is 16 residues. This CDR3 reads CASSPVRSLISDTQYF. CDR3 nucleotide sequence: TGCGCCAGCAGTCCCGTGCGCTCGCTTATCTCAGATACGCAGTATTTT.

The chain is built from TRBV7-9 and TRBJ1-1, with D hard to call. V was pared by 5 bases and J by 6 bases, with 16 bases between. The CDR3 is 14 residues long. Germline V CDR1 and CDR2: SEHNR, FQNEAQ (reference sequence). The CDR3 protein is CASSRETNKAEAFF. The CDR3 coding sequence is TGTGCCAGCAGCCGCGAGACAAATAAGGCTGAAGCTTTCTTT.

This clone was observed a handful of times. The chain uses TRBV29-1 and TRBJ2-5, with a weak D call TRBD2 (6 bases). Trimming cost V 3 bases and J 4 bases, with 15 bases left between them. CDR3 length: 14 residues. CDR1 is SQVTM, CDR2 ANQGSEA, per germline. CDR3 sequence reads: CSVEGGEGGETQYF. The CDR3 DNA reads TGCAGCGTTGAGGGAGGTGAGGGAGGAGAGACCCAGTACTTC.

J is TRBJ2-5 and V is TRBV28, with 10 bases fitting TRBD2. The ends lost 7 bases at V and 4 bases at J; junction bases unmatched: 3. CDR3 length: 13 amino acids. Germline-derived CDR1 and CDR2 are MDHEN and SYDVKM. For the CDR3, the DNA is TGTGCCAGCAATCTAGCGGGAGTAGAGACCCAGTACTTC. This encodes CASNLAGVETQYF.

In regard to this clone: A read error may account for a junction end that differs from germline. V is TRBV30 and J is TRBJ2-7; D unresolved. The CDR3 is 13 amino acids. Germline-derived CDR1 and CDR2 are GTSNPN and SVGIG (reference sequence). CDR3 protein: CAWSPTLNYERYF. The CDR3 nucleotides are TGTGCCTGGAGCCCAACCTTAAACTACGAGCGGTACTTC.

V and J are TRBV9 and TRBJ2-5; D gene unclear. Deletions cut 4 bases from V and 2 bases from J, with 9 bases between. This CDR3 is 13 amino acids long. Germline CDR1 SGDLS, CDR2 YYNGEE. The CDR3 reads CASSRRQQETQYF. In DNA form, the CDR3 reads TGTGCCAGCAGCAGACGACAACAAGAGACCCAGTACTTC.

The V call is TRBV6-1, the J call TRBJ1-1; D possibly corresponds to TRBD1 (6 bases). Germline V CDR1 and CDR2: MNHNS, SASEGT. The V and J ends lost 11 bases and 1 base respectively, with 8 bases between them. The CDR3 runs to 11 residues. CDR3 region: CAGGANTEAFF. Here the CDR3 DNA reads TGTGCCGGGGGGGCGAACACTGAAGCTTTCTTT.

The chain's CDR3 is CASSLAGGQETQYF. The CDR3 nucleotides read TGTGCCAGCAGCTTAGCGGGAGGACAAGAGACCCAGTACTTC. The V gene is TRBV5-6, the J gene TRBJ2-5, with 9 bases that match TRBD2. There are 14 residues in the CDR3. The trim removed 2 bases at V and 2 bases at J, leaving 1 base unmatched. Germline values: CDR1 SGHDT, CDR2 YYEEEE.

This clone was recorded a few times. The chain combines TRBV7-2 with TRBJ1-5; a possible D gene is TRBD1 (5 bases). The CDR3 has 15 amino acids. V was trimmed by 5 bases and J by 1 base, leaving 12 bases between them. The V gene's germline CDR1 is SGHTA and CDR2 FQGNSA. The CDR3 region has the DNA TGTGCCAGCAGCCCGACAGCCGGAAGCAATCAGCCCCAGCATTTT. Amino acids: CASSPTAGSNQPQHF.

The CDR3 DNA reads TGTGCCAGCGGGAGAGACCCCCCCGAGACCCAGTACTTC. Translating gives CASGRDPPETQYF. This chain connects TRBV2 to TRBJ2-5; D is possibly TRBD2 (5 bases). V was shortened by 8 bases and J by 5 bases, with 15 bases between the two germline ends. The CDR3 spans 13 residues. Germline V gene lookup returns CDR1 SNHLY and CDR2 FYNNEI.

The chain recombines TRBV4-2 with TRBJ2-7; D possibly corresponds to TRBD2 (6 bases). Deletions cut 1 base from V and 5 bases from J, with 15 bases between. This CDR3 has 15 residues. Per germline, CDR1 LGHNA and CDR2 YNFKEQ. This chain's CDR3 is CASSQGDLWEDEQYF. The DNA of the CDR3 is TGTGCCAGCAGCCAAGGGGACTTATGGGAGGACGAGCAGTACTTC.

This chain uses TRBV4-3 with TRBJ1-5, with 8 bases lining up with TRBD1. The CDR3 contains 16 residues. Germline CDR1 LGHNA, CDR2 YSLEER. V gave up 1 base and J gave up 9 bases; unmatched junction bases: 11. The CDR3 DNA sequence: TGCGCCAGCAGCCAAGGCCTGGGACAGGACTGGGGGCCCCAGCATTTT. Translation gives CASSQGLGQDWGPQHF.

This CDR3 reads CASRLAGVYGETQYF. DNA for the CDR3: TGCGCCAGCAGGCTAGCGGGAGTATATGGGGAGACCCAGTACTTC. The chain joins TRBV5-1 to TRBJ2-5, with TRBD2 identical over 10 bases. The CDR3 length is 15 residues. The germline V gene has CDR1 SGHRS and CDR2 YFSETQ. V lost 5 bases to trimming and J lost 5 bases; unmatched junction nucleotides: 9.

The sample holds a few counts of this clone. This chain joins TRBV7-9 and TRBJ2-7; a weak D match, TRBD1 (6 bases). CDR1 and CDR2 (germline): SEHNR, FQNEAQ (reference sequence). This CDR3 is 12 amino acids long. Trimming shortened V by 5 bases and J by 12 bases, and 17 bases separated the two germline ends. CDR3: CASSQGRRGPYF. CDR3 DNA sequence: TGTGCCAGCAGCCAGGGGCGCAGGGGACCGTACTTC.

This chain joins TRBV11-2 and TRBJ2-7; TRBD1 matches at 7 bases. The junction had 3 bases not matched to a gene; V was cut back by 5 bases and J by 2 bases. The V gene's germline CDR1 is SGHAT and CDR2 FQNNGV. The CDR3 totals 13 residues. The CDR3 spells CASSIGTAYEQYF. The CDR3 bases are TGTGCCAGCAGCATAGGGACAGCCTACGAGCAGTACTTC.

The J gene is TRBJ1-5, the V gene TRBV2, with D possibly TRBD1 on 6 matching bases. The CDR3 consists of 15 residues. The germline V and J ends were trimmed by 6 bases and 3 bases, with 15 bases remaining between them. Per germline, CDR1 SNHLY and CDR2 FYNNEI. The CDR3: CASSRDTLFNQPQHF. The CDR3 bases are TGTGCCAGCAGCCGGGACACATTGTTCAATCAGCCCCAGCATTTT.

The J gene is TRBJ2-7, the V gene TRBV18; TRBD1 might be the D (5 bases). The length of the CDR3 is 14 residues. The V and J ends lost 4 bases and 2 bases respectively, with 12 bases between them. CDR1 KGHSH and CDR2 LQKENI come from the germline V gene. The CDR3 coding sequence is TGTGCCAGCTCACTTTCGACAGATCCCTACGAGCAGTACTTC. It codes for CASSLSTDPYEQYF.

The rearrangement joins TRBV29-1 to TRBJ2-1, with unresolved D. V was shortened by 1 base and J by 7 bases, with 8 bases between the two germline ends. CDR3 length: 12 residues. Germline V lookup: CDR1 SQVTM, CDR2 ANQGSEA. This CDR3 reads CSVEGGPNEQFF. The CDR3 nucleotides read TGCAGCGTTGAAGGCGGCCCTAATGAGCAGTTCTTC.

In this sample, this clone turned up a few times. The chain has TRBV6-1 and TRBJ1-1; 8 bases map to TRBD1. CDR1 and CDR2 from the germline V gene are MNHNS and SASEGT. The CDR3 runs 13 residues. The J segment lost 6 bases and the V segment lost 6 bases, leaving 6 bases of the junction unmatched. The CDR3 protein is CASSERTGSEAFF. CDR3 nucleotides: TGTGCCAGCAGCGAACGGACAGGGTCTGAAGCTTTCTTT.

This clone was counted only a few times. J is TRBJ1-1 and V is TRBV10-3, with 11 bases fitting TRBD1. The CDR3 loop spans 13 amino acids. Germline-derived CDR1 and CDR2 are ENHRY and SYGVKD. V trimming: 6 bases; J trimming: 6 bases; junction bases outside the gene matches: 3. CDR3 nucleotide sequence: TGTGCCATCAGCGGACAGGGGGCGGCTGAAGCTTTCTTT. This encodes CAISGQGAAEAFF.

The chain couples TRBV28 to TRBJ2-5, with a tentative D call TRBD2 (5 bases). Trimming took off 7 bases at V and 5 bases at J, with 14 bases between the two ends. CDR1 and CDR2 (germline): MDHEN, SYDVKM. CDR3 length equals 13 residues. CDR3 amino acids: CASTILTGETQYF. The CDR3 DNA reads as TGTGCCAGCACCATCCTGACGGGGGAGACCCAGTACTTC.